The table lists the clone carrying this T cell receptor (beta chain) with a few counts. The antigen is not known. The data originate from a study of T-cell memory formation after mild COVID-19. Study observations and caveats: Contracting clones from day 15 to 85 showed balanced CD4/CD8; later expanders favored CD4+.

TCRdb re-analysed the 5' RACE reads in MiXCR, keeping a single row per CDR3 protein. The sample holds roughly 280,000 distinct CDR3 sequences, 15% to 20% seen once. The CDR3 covers 14 residues. V lost 3 bases and J lost 5, with 13 bases in between. Per germline, CDR1 MGHDK and CDR2 SYGVNS. This clonotype was obtained from a man aged 18 to 30 who had mild COVID-19 (a few samples of this study predate the infection). Cell type and time point are not known. Source material: PBMCs or a T cell subset sorted from them (not recorded which). The rearrangement uses TRBV25-1 and TRBJ2-5, with D possibly TRBD1 on 5 matching bases. The DNA for the CDR3 is TGTGCCAGCAGTGACCGCAGGGCTGGGGAGACCCAGTACTTC. It translates to CASSDRRAGETQYF.